The rows below give T cell receptor beta chains drawn from one sample of a study of graft-versus-host responses after intestinal transplantation. Their antigens remain unidentified. Produced via immunoSEQ multiplex PCR; TCRdb's table is partial and in-frame only. This table holds 96,000 or so clones, around 90% found once. The sequenced sample was unstimulated CD4+ T cells sorted from spleen or lymph node cells, obtained before intestinal transplant. All receptors come from a human donor who received an intestinal transplant. The CDR3 runs from the conserved cysteine through the conserved F or W. The D gene is left open where the match is weak. Only some rows state a clone size, as once, few, many or a class for expanded clones.

V: TRBV7-2; length: 14; D: TRBD1; J: TRBJ2-1; size: NA; DNA: TGTGCCAGCAGCCGGGACAGGGCCCCCTTAGAATTCGTCTTC; CDR3: CASSRDRAPLEFVF
V: TRBV27; length: 14; D: TRBD1; J: TRBJ1-2; size: NA; DNA: TGTGCCAGCAGTGCAGGACAGGGGGCTTGGGGCTACACCTTC; CDR3: CASSAGQGAWGYTF
V: TRBV9; length: 20; D: TRBD2; J: TRBJ2-1; size: NA; DNA: TGTGCCAGCAGCGCTATTGGGGGGAGAACTAGCGACCACCTTAACAATGAGCAGTTCTTC; CDR3: CASSAIGGRTSDHLNNEQFF
V: TRBV28; length: 16; D: TRBD1; J: TRBJ2-5; size: NA; DNA: TGTGCCAGCAGCTGGGGGGACAGGGACAGCCAAGAGACCCAGTACTTC; CDR3: CASSWGDRDSQETQYF
V: TRBV7-9; length: 18; D: NA; J: TRBJ2-7; size: NA; DNA: TGTGCCAGCAGCTTAGCCCTCCTCGGTTCGGGAAAGGCCTACGAGCAGTACTTC; CDR3: CASSLALLGSGKAYEQYF
V: TRBV6-6; length: 15; D: TRBD2; J: TRBJ2-7; size: NA; DNA: TGTGCCAGCAGCCCCGGAGCGGGGAGCTCCTACGAGCAGTACTTC; CDR3: CASSPGAGSSYEQYF
V: TRBV14; length: 13; D: NA; J: TRBJ1-2; size: NA; DNA: TGTGCCAGCAGCCAAGCCGGTTTCTATGGCTACACCTTC; CDR3: CASSQAGFYGYTF
V: TRBV7-9; length: 18; D: TRBD2; J: TRBJ2-7; size: NA; DNA: TGTGCCAGCAGCTTAATCCCGGGGGGTAGCGGGGGTTCCTACGAGCAGTACTTC; CDR3: CASSLIPGGSGGSYEQYF
V: TRBV23-1; length: 15; D: NA; J: TRBJ2-5; size: NA; DNA: TGCGCCAGCAGTCAATGTTCTAGCCTTTTAGAGACCCAGTACTTC; CDR3: CASSQCSSLLETQYF
V: TRBV7-3; length: 14; D: NA; J: TRBJ1-1; size: NA; DNA: TGTGCCAGCAGCTCTACAGCCTCGAGCACTGAAGCTTTCTTT; CDR3: CASSSTASSTEAFF
V: TRBV11-3; length: 15; D: NA; J: TRBJ2-1; size: NA; DNA: TGTGCCAGCAGCTTAGGAGGGGGGGATTACAATGAGCAGTTCTTC; CDR3: CASSLGGGDYNEQFF
V: TRBV27; length: 13; D: NA; J: TRBJ1-1; size: once; DNA: TGTGCCAGCAGTCCCCGACCTCCTACTACGGCTTTCTTT; CDR3: CASSPRPPTTAFF
V: TRBV5-1; length: 14; D: NA; J: TRBJ2-5; size: NA; DNA: TGCGCCAGCAGCTTTTCGACAGGTCCAGAGACCCAGTACTTC; CDR3: CASSFSTGPETQYF
V: TRBV28; length: 18; D: TRBD1; J: TRBJ1-1; size: NA; DNA: TGTGCCAGCAGCCGGAGGGACAGGGTGGAACGGGGGTTCACTGAAGCTTTCTTT; CDR3: CASSRRDRVERGFTEAFF
V: TRBV5-1; length: 17; D: TRBD2; J: TRBJ2-5; size: once; DNA: TGCGCCAGCAGCCCGGGACTAGCGGGAGATCTTGGCGGGACCCAGTACTTC; CDR3: CASSPGLAGDLGGTQYF
V: TRBV9; length: 15; D: NA; J: TRBJ1-2; size: NA; DNA: TGTGCCAGCAGCGTAGGGGGCAAAACTAACTATGGCTACACCTTC; CDR3: CASSVGGKTNYGYTF
V: TRBV15; length: 12; D: NA; J: TRBJ2-5; size: NA; DNA: TGTGCCACCAGCAGACCGGGGGAGACCCAGTACTTC; CDR3: CATSRPGETQYF
V: TRBV6-5; length: 15; D: TRBD1; J: TRBJ1-1; size: NA; DNA: TGTGCCAGCAGACCCCTCGACAGGGGGGGCACTGAAGCTTTCTTT; CDR3: CASRPLDRGGTEAFF
V: TRBV11-2; length: 16; D: TRBD1; J: TRBJ1-1; size: NA; DNA: TGTGCCAGCAGCCCTACAGGGGGTGGGTTTAACACTGAAGCTTTCTTT; CDR3: CASSPTGGGFNTEAFF